This TCR beta chain was captured by sequencing in a study of post-analysis software for immune sequencing data. Study overall: Disease trajectories encompassed relapsing-remitting, secondary progressive and progressive-relapsing multiple sclerosis. Study findings and constraints: Patients showed TRBV5-6, TRBV5-1 and TRBV20-1 among roughly 5 TRBV segments more frequent than in controls. Normalized Chao1 diversity was significantly reduced in patients versus controls.

This CDR3 has 13 amino acids. Germline assignment: CDR1 PRHDT and CDR2 FYEKMQ (reference sequence). Trimming took 4 bases from V and 7 from J, leaving 11 bases between them. cDNA libraries of TCR beta carried unique molecular identifiers. Yield was roughly 0.5 million cDNA molecules from around 1 to 9.1 million T cells. Each CDR3 protein gets one entry after TCRdb re-called the PCR reads with MiXCR. The sample consists of 650,000 to 850,000 distinct CDR3 sequences, approximately 50% of them appearing once. Note on this clonotype: The target antigen is unknown.

V and J are TRBV13 and TRBJ2-1; D is perhaps TRBD2 (5 bases). The origin of this receptor is a girl between 5 and 17 years old with multiple sclerosis. Sequenced: blood. This chain's CDR3 is CASSSLEVNEQFF. CDR3 DNA sequence: TGTGCCAGCAGCTCACTAGAGGTTAATGAGCAGTTCTTC. The whole variable domain, filled in from reference TRBV13 and TRBJ2-1, reads AAGVIQSPRHLIKEKRETATLKCYPIPRHDTVYWYQQGPGQDPQFLISFYEKMQSDKGSIPDRFSAQQFSDYHSELNMSSLELGDSALYFCASSSLEVNEQFFGPGTRLTVL.